Listed here are 2 T cell receptor beta chains from one sample, sequenced in a study of CD8 T cells in ankylosing spondylitis. Study conclusions and caveats: The study identified a TCR beta motif of under ten highly homologous variants that appeared characteristic of ankylosing spondylitis blood.

No antigen is known for these receptors. MiXCR, run by TCRdb on the 5' RACE reads, gives a single entry per CDR3 protein. The table records about 500,000 distinct CDR3 sequences, 9.5% to 15% of them present only once. Sequences were obtained from blood, either unsorted or a sorted T cell fraction (not recorded which). The receptor source for this set is a male donor with ankylosing spondylitis.

This clonotype was counted ten times or more. The chain recombines TRBV11-2 with TRBJ2-7; no reliable D call. This CDR3 contains 13 residues. Trimming stripped 5 bases from V and 2 bases from J, with 10 bases between. Germline values: CDR1 SGHAT, CDR2 FQNNGV. CDR3 amino acids: CASSRRATYEQYF. The CDR3 bases are TGTGCCAGCAGCCGACGGGCTACCTACGAGCAGTACTTC.

This clonotype was seen more than once but under ten times. The rearrangement joins TRBV5-1 to TRBJ2-6; perhaps TRBD1 as D (6 bases). CDR3 length equals 14 residues. Germline loops: CDR1 SGHRS, CDR2 YFSETQ. Trimming removed 6 bases at V and 0 bases at J, with 7 bases between. The CDR3: CASKGGSGANVLTF. For the CDR3, the DNA is TGCGCCAGCAAAGGGGGCTCTGGGGCCAACGTCCTGACTTTC.